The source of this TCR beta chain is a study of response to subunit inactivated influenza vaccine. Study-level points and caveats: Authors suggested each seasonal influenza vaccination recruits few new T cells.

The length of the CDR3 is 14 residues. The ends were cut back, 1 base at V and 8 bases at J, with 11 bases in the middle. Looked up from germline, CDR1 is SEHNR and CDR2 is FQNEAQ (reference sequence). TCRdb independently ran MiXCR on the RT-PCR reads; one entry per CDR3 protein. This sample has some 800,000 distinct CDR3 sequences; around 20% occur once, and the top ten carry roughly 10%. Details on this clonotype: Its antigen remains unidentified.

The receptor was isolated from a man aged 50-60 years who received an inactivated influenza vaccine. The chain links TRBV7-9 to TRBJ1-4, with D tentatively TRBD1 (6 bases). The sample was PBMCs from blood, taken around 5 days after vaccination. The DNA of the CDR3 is TGTGCCAGCAGCTTAGGACAGGTGCAAGAAAAACTGTTTTTT. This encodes CASSLGQVQEKLFF.